One sample yielded the 4 T cell receptor beta chains listed below, sequenced in a study of glioma-infiltrating T cells after dendritic cell vaccination. Noted time point: after dendritic cell vaccination, including at tumor progression/relapse. The assay was immunoSEQ multiplex PCR, and TCRdb's table has in-frame clones only and misses some. The sample records under 130,000 clones, 85% to 90% being singletons. The source material was blood, sampled after dendritic cell vaccination. The receptors stem from a human donor with glioblastoma.

The rearrangement links TRBV5-1 to TRBJ2-3; D might be TRBD1 (6 bases). The germline CDR1 and CDR2 sequences are SGHRS and YFSETQ. The CDR3 runs to 14 residues. With 5 bases removed from V and 4 bases from J, the gap between germline ends came to 14 bases. The CDR3 loop reads CASRLVGGADTQYF. The CDR3 nucleotides are TGCGCCAGCAGACTGGTAGGGGGAGCAGATACGCAGTATTTT.

The chain employs TRBV6-5 and TRBJ2-3, with D perhaps matching TRBD1 (6 bases). V gave up 4 bases and J gave up 6 bases, with 14 bases separating them. This CDR3 is built from 14 residues. Germline CDR1 MNHEY, CDR2 SVGAGI. CDR3 sequence reads: CASSSLRGSDTQYF. CDR3 coding DNA: TGTGCCAGCAGTTCCCTCAGGGGTTCGGATACGCAGTATTTT.

This clone turned up a few times. The V gene is TRBV2, the J gene TRBJ1-5; D gene uncertain. V shed 6 bases and J shed 5 bases, with 17 bases lying between them. This CDR3 contains 15 residues. CDR1 and CDR2 from the germline V gene are SNHLY and FYNNEI. The CDR3 reads CASREETVEDQPQHF. The CDR3 nucleotides are TGTGCCAGCAGAGAGGAAACCGTGGAAGATCAGCCCCAGCATTTT.

V is TRBV5-5 and J is TRBJ1-4; D may be TRBD1 (6 bases). V was pared by 3 bases and J by 7 bases, with 13 bases between. Germline values: CDR1 SGHKS, CDR2 YYEKEE (reference sequence). The CDR3 has 14 amino acids. CDR3 nucleotides: TGTGCCAGCAGCTCAGGGGATTTCGGTGAAAAACTGTTTTTT. Encoded protein: CASSSGDFGEKLFF.